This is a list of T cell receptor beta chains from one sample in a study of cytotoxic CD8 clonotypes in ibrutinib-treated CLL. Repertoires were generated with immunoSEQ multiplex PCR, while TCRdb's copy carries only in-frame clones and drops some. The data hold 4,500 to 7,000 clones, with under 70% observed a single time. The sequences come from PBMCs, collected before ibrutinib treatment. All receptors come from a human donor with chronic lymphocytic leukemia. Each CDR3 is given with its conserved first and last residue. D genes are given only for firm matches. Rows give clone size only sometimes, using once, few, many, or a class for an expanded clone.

CDR3 protein: CASKVIAGGSTDTQYF
CDR3 DNA: TGCGCCAGCAAGGTGATAGCGGGGGGTAGCACAGATACGCAGTATTTT
clone size: -
D gene: TRBD2
V gene: TRBV10-2
J gene: TRBJ2-3

CDR3 protein: CASSSTTGEDNYGYTF
CDR3 DNA: TGTGCCAGCAGCTCCACAACAGGGGAGGATAACTATGGCTACACCTTC
clone size: -
D gene: TRBD1
V gene: TRBV11-2
J gene: TRBJ1-2

CDR3 protein: CASSLMGFQYEQYF
CDR3 DNA: TGTGCCAGCAGCTTAATGGGGTTTCAGTACGAGCAGTACTTC
clone size: once
D gene: -
V gene: TRBV7-9
J gene: TRBJ2-7

CDR3 protein: CASRTGPFYGYTF
CDR3 DNA: TGTGCCAGCAGAACGGGACCGTTCTATGGCTACACCTTC
clone size: -
D gene: -
V gene: TRBV6-6
J gene: TRBJ1-2

CDR3 protein: CASSLSLRGQLGSGANVLTF
CDR3 DNA: TGTGCCAGCAGCTTATCCCTAAGGGGGCAACTCGGGTCTGGGGCCAACGTCCTGACTTTC
clone size: -
D gene: TRBD1
V gene: TRBV7-6
J gene: TRBJ2-6

CDR3 protein: CASSPWGGSGANVLTF
CDR3 DNA: TGTGCCAGCAGCCCCTGGGGCGGCTCTGGGGCCAACGTCCTGACTTTC
clone size: -
D gene: -
V gene: TRBV9
J gene: TRBJ2-6

CDR3 protein: CASSLVRPGQGFEQYF
CDR3 DNA: TGTGCCAGCAGCTTAGTAAGGCCGGGACAGGGGTTCGAGCAGTACTTC
clone size: -
D gene: TRBD1
V gene: TRBV7-2
J gene: TRBJ2-7

CDR3 protein: CASRPSGGSSTDTQYF
CDR3 DNA: TGTGCCAGTAGGCCTAGCGGGGGGAGTAGCACAGATACGCAGTATTTT
clone size: -
D gene: TRBD2
V gene: TRBV19
J gene: TRBJ2-3

CDR3 protein: CASSDPTGGRNTIYF
CDR3 DNA: TGTGCCAGCAGCGATCCGACAGGGGGAAGGAACACCATATATTTT
clone size: -
D gene: TRBD1
V gene: TRBV25-1
J gene: TRBJ1-3

CDR3 protein: CASSFEAGGTDTQYF
CDR3 DNA: TGCGCCAGCAGCTTCGAAGCGGGGGGCACAGATACGCAGTATTTT
clone size: -
D gene: TRBD2
V gene: TRBV5-1
J gene: TRBJ2-3

CDR3 protein: CASSVASLPRELFF
CDR3 DNA: TGTGCCAGCAGCGTAGCTAGTCTCCCTCGGGAGCTGTTTTTT
clone size: -
D gene: -
V gene: TRBV9
J gene: TRBJ2-2

CDR3 protein: CASSQLPGTGPPNTGELFF
CDR3 DNA: TGTGCCAGCAGCCAACTCCCCGGGACAGGACCCCCGAACACCGGGGAGCTGTTTTTT
clone size: -
D gene: TRBD1
V gene: TRBV27
J gene: TRBJ2-2

CDR3 protein: CASSLGGEQYF
CDR3 DNA: TGTGCCAGCAGCTTGGGAGGGGAGCAGTACTTC
clone size: -
D gene: -
V gene: TRBV5-4
J gene: TRBJ2-7

CDR3 protein: CASSQDASGGASLDF
CDR3 DNA: TGCGCCAGCAGCCAAGATGCTAGCGGGGGGGCGTCGTTGGACTTC
clone size: -
D gene: TRBD2
V gene: TRBV4-3
J gene: TRBJ2-7

CDR3 protein: CASSSQAGPLHF
CDR3 DNA: TGTGCCAGCAGCTCCCAAGCCGGACCCCTCCACTTT
clone size: -
D gene: -
V gene: TRBV5-4
J gene: TRBJ1-6

CDR3 protein: CASSRQGPTNEKLFF
CDR3 DNA: TGTGCCAGCAGCCGACAGGGACCAACTAATGAAAAACTGTTTTTT
clone size: -
D gene: TRBD1
V gene: TRBV5-6
J gene: TRBJ1-4

CDR3 protein: CASSYGGGAVRGGYTF
CDR3 DNA: TGTGCCAGCAGTTACGGTGGAGGGGCGGTCCGGGGGGGCTACACCTTC
clone size: -
D gene: -
V gene: TRBV6-5
J gene: TRBJ1-2

CDR3 protein: CASSLEPAANTGELFF
CDR3 DNA: TGCGCCAGCAGCTTGGAGCCAGCGGCGAACACCGGGGAGCTGTTTTTT
clone size: -
D gene: -
V gene: TRBV5-1
J gene: TRBJ2-2

CDR3 protein: CASSYGQGLAEQYF
CDR3 DNA: TGTGCCAGCAGTTACGGGCAGGGCCTTGCCGAGCAGTACTTC
clone size: few
D gene: -
V gene: TRBV6-5
J gene: TRBJ2-7

CDR3 protein: CASSFWQGNQPQHF
CDR3 DNA: TGTGCCAGCAGCTTTTGGCAGGGCAATCAGCCCCAGCATTTT
clone size: -
D gene: -
V gene: TRBV7-8
J gene: TRBJ1-5

CDR3 protein: CASAHTSGHYEQYF
CDR3 DNA: TGCGCCAGCGCGCACACTAGCGGGCATTACGAGCAGTACTTC
clone size: -
D gene: TRBD2
V gene: TRBV4-3
J gene: TRBJ2-7

CDR3 protein: CASRPNRVRADTQYF
CDR3 DNA: TGTGCCAGCAGACCCAACAGGGTCAGGGCAGATACGCAGTATTTT
clone size: -
D gene: -
V gene: TRBV6-5
J gene: TRBJ2-3

CDR3 protein: CASSHFWDSMNTEAFF
CDR3 DNA: TGCGCCAGCAGCCACTTCTGGGACAGCATGAACACTGAAGCTTTCTTT
clone size: few
D gene: TRBD1
V gene: TRBV4-1
J gene: TRBJ1-1

CDR3 protein: CASSLYENTEAFF
CDR3 DNA: TGTGCCAGCAGCTTATACGAGAACACTGAAGCTTTCTTT
clone size: few
D gene: -
V gene: TRBV5-5
J gene: TRBJ1-1

CDR3 protein: CASSLGGGTTDTQYF
CDR3 DNA: TGCGCCAGCAGCTTGGGTGGGGGGACCACAGATACGCAGTATTTT
clone size: few
D gene: -
V gene: TRBV5-1
J gene: TRBJ2-3

CDR3 protein: CASSQGVARVFSYSGNTIYF
CDR3 DNA: TGTGCCAGCAGCCAAGGAGTGGCCAGGGTTTTTTCTTATTCTGGAAACACCATATATTTT
clone size: -
D gene: -
V gene: TRBV4-2
J gene: TRBJ1-3

CDR3 protein: CASSQRGTSPDSDTQYF
CDR3 DNA: TGCGCCAGCAGCCAAAGGGGGACTAGCCCGGATTCAGATACGCAGTATTTT
clone size: -
D gene: TRBD2
V gene: TRBV4-3
J gene: TRBJ2-3

CDR3 protein: CASSFSSNTGELFF
CDR3 DNA: TGTGCCAGCAGCTTTTCTTCTAACACCGGGGAGCTGTTTTTT
clone size: -
D gene: -
V gene: TRBV5-6
J gene: TRBJ2-2

CDR3 protein: CASRPEQGGGTEAFF
CDR3 DNA: TGTGCCAGCAGACCTGAACAGGGGGGCGGCACTGAAGCTTTCTTT
clone size: few
D gene: TRBD1
V gene: TRBV6-4
J gene: TRBJ1-1

CDR3 protein: CASSPTETYEQYF
CDR3 DNA: TGTGCCAGCAGTCCGACGGAAACCTACGAGCAGTACTTC
clone size: once
D gene: -
V gene: TRBV2
J gene: TRBJ2-7

CDR3 protein: CASSEDTGELFF
CDR3 DNA: TGTGCCAGCTCCGAGGACACCGGGGAGCTGTTTTTT
clone size: -
D gene: -
V gene: TRBV11-1
J gene: TRBJ2-2

CDR3 protein: CASSEAAPGEQFF
CDR3 DNA: TGCGCCAGCAGTGAGGCAGCCCCCGGTGAGCAGTTCTTC
clone size: -
D gene: -
V gene: TRBV10-2
J gene: TRBJ2-1

CDR3 protein: CASSSEGQALTDTQYF
CDR3 DNA: TGTGCCAGCAGCTCCGAGGGACAGGCTTTGACAGATACGCAGTATTTT
clone size: once
D gene: TRBD1
V gene: TRBV7-6
J gene: TRBJ2-3

CDR3 protein: CASSQDWDLSYEQYF
CDR3 DNA: TGTGCCAGCAGCCAAGATTGGGACCTCTCCTACGAGCAGTACTTC
clone size: -
D gene: -
V gene: TRBV4-2
J gene: TRBJ2-7

CDR3 protein: CASSQSNRGNEQFF
CDR3 DNA: TGTGCCAGCAGCCAATCTAACAGGGGCAATGAGCAGTTCTTC
clone size: -
D gene: TRBD1
V gene: TRBV5-4
J gene: TRBJ2-1

CDR3 protein: CASSQGNYEQYF
CDR3 DNA: TGCGCCAGCAGCCAAGGGAACTACGAGCAGTACTTC
clone size: -
D gene: -
V gene: TRBV4-1
J gene: TRBJ2-7

CDR3 protein: CASSEERDQPQHF
CDR3 DNA: TGTGCCAGCAGTGAGGAACGGGATCAGCCCCAGCATTTT
clone size: -
D gene: -
V gene: TRBV2
J gene: TRBJ1-5

CDR3 protein: CASSSRKTASYEQYF
CDR3 DNA: TGTGCCAGTAGTTCCCGTAAGACTGCCTCCTACGAGCAGTACTTC
clone size: -
D gene: -
V gene: TRBV19
J gene: TRBJ2-7

CDR3 protein: CASSLSSLPGETQYF
CDR3 DNA: TGTGCCAGCAGCTTAAGTTCCCTCCCTGGGGAGACCCAGTACTTC
clone size: -
D gene: -
V gene: TRBV7-3
J gene: TRBJ2-5

CDR3 protein: CASRPDRGHEQYF
CDR3 DNA: TGCGCCAGCAGACCCGACAGGGGGCACGAGCAGTACTTC
clone size: -
D gene: TRBD1
V gene: TRBV5-1
J gene: TRBJ2-7

CDR3 protein: CASSLLVGMGHTDTQYF
CDR3 DNA: TGTGCCAGCAGTTTACTTGTAGGGATGGGCCACACAGATACGCAGTATTTT
clone size: -
D gene: -
V gene: TRBV27
J gene: TRBJ2-3

CDR3 protein: CSVDPAQSYGYTF
CDR3 DNA: TGCAGCGTTGATCCCGCTCAGAGCTATGGCTACACCTTC
clone size: medium-sized
D gene: -
V gene: TRBV29-1
J gene: TRBJ1-2

CDR3 protein: CASSQESGSQETQYF
CDR3 DNA: TGCGCCAGCAGCCAAGAGTCAGGGAGCCAAGAGACCCAGTACTTC
clone size: -
D gene: -
V gene: TRBV4-1
J gene: TRBJ2-5

CDR3 protein: CASSLLQGASVGGYTF
CDR3 DNA: TGTGCCAGCAGCTTGTTGCAGGGGGCGTCGGTCGGTGGCTACACCTTC
clone size: -
D gene: TRBD1
V gene: TRBV5-5
J gene: TRBJ1-2

CDR3 protein: CASSLTTLTSGGPRTGELFF
CDR3 DNA: TGTGCCAGCAGCTTAACAACCCTGACTAGCGGGGGGCCTCGAACCGGGGAGCTGTTTTTT
clone size: few
D gene: TRBD2
V gene: TRBV7-3
J gene: TRBJ2-2

CDR3 protein: CASSLGDRASEQYF
CDR3 DNA: TGTGCCAGCAGCTTGGGGGACAGGGCCAGCGAGCAGTACTTC
clone size: -
D gene: TRBD1
V gene: TRBV5-6
J gene: TRBJ2-7

CDR3 protein: CASSSTGQGPPEAFF
CDR3 DNA: TGTGCCAGCAGCTCTACGGGACAGGGGCCTCCGGAAGCTTTCTTT
clone size: -
D gene: TRBD1
V gene: TRBV11-2
J gene: TRBJ1-1

CDR3 protein: CASSARGNSNQPQHF
CDR3 DNA: TGTGCCAGCAGCGCCCGCGGGAATAGCAATCAGCCCCAGCATTTT
clone size: -
D gene: -
V gene: TRBV7-9
J gene: TRBJ1-5

CDR3 protein: CASSPRGLVNYGYTF
CDR3 DNA: TGTGCCAGCAGCCCCCGAGGGCTAGTTAACTATGGCTACACCTTC
clone size: -
D gene: -
V gene: TRBV7-9
J gene: TRBJ1-2

CDR3 protein: CASSYSTAVNEKLFF
CDR3 DNA: TGTGCCAGCAGTTACTCGACAGCAGTTAATGAAAAACTGTTTTTT
clone size: -
D gene: -
V gene: TRBV6-6
J gene: TRBJ1-4

CDR3 protein: CASSGGTAGSYNSPLHF
CDR3 DNA: TGTGCCAGCAGCGGTGGGACAGCCGGCTCCTATAATTCACCCCTCCACTTT
clone size: -
D gene: TRBD1
V gene: TRBV5-6
J gene: TRBJ1-6

CDR3 protein: CASSLGTYTEAFF
CDR3 DNA: TGTGCCAGCAGCCTGGGGACATACACTGAAGCTTTCTTT
clone size: -
D gene: -
V gene: TRBV5-4
J gene: TRBJ1-1

CDR3 protein: CASSLSQGFGYTF
CDR3 DNA: TGTGCCAGCAGCTTGTCACAGGGGTTTGGCTACACCTTC
clone size: -
D gene: TRBD1
V gene: TRBV7-9
J gene: TRBJ1-2

CDR3 protein: CASSQETYGYTF
CDR3 DNA: TGCGCCAGCAGCCAAGAAACCTATGGCTACACCTTC
clone size: -
D gene: -
V gene: TRBV4-1
J gene: TRBJ1-2

CDR3 protein: CASSSTGATGELFF
CDR3 DNA: TGTGCCAGCAGCTCGACAGGGGCCACCGGGGAGCTGTTTTTT
clone size: few
D gene: TRBD1
V gene: TRBV9
J gene: TRBJ2-2

CDR3 protein: CASSQDLNTEAFF
CDR3 DNA: TGCGCCAGCAGCCAAGACTTGAACACTGAAGCTTTCTTT
clone size: few
D gene: -
V gene: TRBV4-1
J gene: TRBJ1-1

CDR3 protein: CASSLRGTEEKLFF
CDR3 DNA: TGCGCCAGCAGCTTGAGAGGGACCGAAGAAAAACTGTTTTTT
clone size: -
D gene: -
V gene: TRBV5-1
J gene: TRBJ1-4

CDR3 protein: CASSPTGLNTEAFF
CDR3 DNA: TGTGCCAGCAGTCCCACAGGGCTGAACACTGAAGCTTTCTTT
clone size: -
D gene: -
V gene: TRBV27
J gene: TRBJ1-1